These 6 T cell receptor beta chains originate from one sample sequenced in a study of T-cell memory formation after mild COVID-19 (dated by TCRdb to about 2021). The library was produced with 5' RACE. The listed sequencing device is Illumina NovaSeq 6000. TCRdb reran the public reads through fastp at Q25 and MiXCR, keeping productive beta chains. Rows merge per CDR3 protein into single entries with the most common DNA and genes. For this sample there are hundreds of thousands of distinct CDR3 sequences; 16% appear just once. Of the sample, 20% to 25% is held by the ten largest clones. Material for sequencing was PBMCs or a T cell subset sorted from them (not recorded which). These receptors were collected from a man between 18 and 35 years old who had mild COVID-19 (a few samples of this study predate the infection). The sample titles of this study are shuffled in the database, so cell type and time point are left out; the donor was told from shared clones.

The chain is built from TRBV7-9 and TRBJ2-7; D could derive from TRBD1 or TRBD2 (5 bases each). This CDR3 contains 14 residues. Per germline, CDR1 SEHNR and CDR2 FQNEAQ (reference sequence). The V and J ends lost 4 bases and 5 bases respectively, with 15 bases between them. The CDR3 loop is CASSSATAAHEQYV. CDR3 coding DNA: TGTGCCAGCAGCTCCGCGACAGCGGCCCACGAGCAGTACGTC.

The gene calls are TRBV9 and TRBJ1-1, with 9 bases lining up with TRBD1. The CDR3 consists of 14 residues. CDR1 is SGDLS and CDR2 is YYNGEE in the germline V gene. V lost 3 bases, J lost 5 bases, and 5 bases stayed unmatched. The CDR3 protein is CASSATGGWTEAFF. The DNA for the CDR3 is TGTGCCAGCAGCGCCACAGGGGGCTGGACTGAAGCTTTCTTT.

The table lists this clonotype with a few counts. The V call is TRBV28, the J call TRBJ2-3; 8 bases fit TRBD2. CDR1 and CDR2 (germline): MDHEN, SYDVKM. The CDR3 is 16 amino acids. V was pared by 3 bases and J by 2 bases, with 7 bases of the junction left unmatched. CDR3: CASSLEAGAYTDTQYF. For the CDR3, the DNA is TGTGCCAGCAGTTTGGAAGCGGGGGCCTACACAGATACGCAGTATTTT. Full variable domain (rest looked up from reference TRBV28 and TRBJ2-3): DVKVTQSSRYLVKRTGEKVFLECVQDMDHENMFWYRQDPGLGLRLIYFSYDVKMKEKGDIPEGYSVSREKKERFSLILESASTNQTSMYLCASSLEAGAYTDTQYFGPGTRLTVL.

This clonotype was found a few times. The J gene is TRBJ2-3, the V gene TRBV5-1; 12 nucleotides line up with TRBD2. The CDR3 length is 17 residues. Germline V lookup: CDR1 SGHRS, CDR2 YFSETQ. V lost 4 bases, J lost 2 bases, and 8 bases stayed unmatched. The CDR3 nucleotides read TGCGCCAGCAGCCAGAGACTAGCGGGGGACATCACAGATACGCAGTATTTT. Protein: CASSQRLAGDITDTQYF.

V gene TRBV3-1 combines with J gene TRBJ1-6; D possibly corresponds to TRBD1 (6 bases). This CDR3 spans 17 amino acids. The germline V gene has CDR1 LGHDT and CDR2 YNNKEL (reference sequence). V was clipped by 0 bases and J by 3 bases, with 12 bases between them. CDR3 region: CASSQDPSQGYNSPLHF. The CDR3 DNA is TGTGCCAGCAGCCAAGATCCTTCACAGGGCTATAATTCACCCCTCCACTTT. Full variable domain (rest looked up from reference TRBV3-1 and TRBJ1-6): DTAVSQTPKYLVTQMGNDKSIKCEQNLGHDTMYWYKQDSKKFLKIMFSYNNKELIINETVPNRFSPKSPDKAHLNLHINSLELGDSAVYFCASSQDPSQGYNSPLHFGNGTRLTVT.

This clonotype was picked up a small number of times. The rearrangement uses TRBV7-2 and TRBJ2-3; 12 nucleotides match TRBD2. V dropped 7 bases and J dropped 0; count of bases not matched to a gene: 11. The germline CDR1 and CDR2 sequences are SGHTA and FQGNSA. The CDR3 is made up of 18 amino acids. DNA of the CDR3: TGTGCCAGCAAAAGACTAGCGGGGGTTCCGACTAGCACAGATACGCAGTATTTT. Its protein product is CASKRLAGVPTSTDTQYF.